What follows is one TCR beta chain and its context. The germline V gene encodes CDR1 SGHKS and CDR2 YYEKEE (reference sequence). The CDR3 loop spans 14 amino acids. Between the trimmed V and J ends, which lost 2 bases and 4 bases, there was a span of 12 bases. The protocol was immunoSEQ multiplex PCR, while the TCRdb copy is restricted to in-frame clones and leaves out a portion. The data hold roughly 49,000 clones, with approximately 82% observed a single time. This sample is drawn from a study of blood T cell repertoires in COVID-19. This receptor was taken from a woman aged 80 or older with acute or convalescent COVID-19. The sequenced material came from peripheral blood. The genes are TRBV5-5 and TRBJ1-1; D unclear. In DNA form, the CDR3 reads TGTGCCAGCAGCTTCTTAATGGGAGCCACTGAAGCTTTCTTT. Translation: CASSFLMGATEAFF. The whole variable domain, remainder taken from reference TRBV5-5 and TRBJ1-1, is DAGVTQSPTHLIKTRGQQVTLRCSPISGHKSVSWYQQVLGQGPQFIFQYYEKEERGRGNFPDRFSARQFPNYSSELNVNALLLGDSALYLCASSFLMGATEAFFGQGTRLTVV.